Below are 6 T cell receptor beta chains sequenced from a single sample in a study of T cell changes during pregnancy in multiple sclerosis. The repertoire was sequenced with immunoSEQ multiplex PCR; TCRdb's copy has only in-frame clones and lacks some. The table has 45,000 to 60,000 clones, roughly 92% seen once. Sequences were derived from CD4+ T cells from peripheral blood mononuclear cells, sampled before pregnancy. The receptors here all came from a female donor with multiple sclerosis, enrolled in a pregnancy study.

This rearrangement joins TRBV11-1 to TRBJ1-1; D gene uncertain. This CDR3 has 16 amino acids. V was shortened by 0 bases and J by 0 bases, with 11 bases between the two germline ends. Germline V gene lookup returns CDR1 SGHAT and CDR2 FQDESV (reference sequence). The CDR3 spells CASSLALTRVNTEAFF. The CDR3 DNA reads as TGTGCCAGCAGCTTAGCGCTAACACGGGTGAACACTGAAGCTTTCTTT.

This chain connects TRBV4-2 to TRBJ1-5; 7 bases fit TRBD1. CDR3 size: 16 residues. V lost 4 bases and J lost 2; bases outside the gene matches: 8. Germline CDR1 reads LGHNA; CDR2 reads YNFKEQ. The CDR3 loop reads CASSPEQGIGNQPQHF. The CDR3 DNA follows: TGTGCCAGCAGCCCCGAACAGGGGATCGGCAATCAGCCCCAGCATTTT.

The chain carries TRBV9 and TRBJ1-2; 8 bases are a match to TRBD1. Trimming removed 0 bases from V and 4 bases from J; junction bases left unmatched: 2. Germline V gene lookup returns CDR1 SGDLS and CDR2 YYNGEE. CDR3 length equals 14 residues. The CDR3, as DNA: TGTGCCAGCAGCGTAGGGACAGGGCCCTATGGCTACACCTTC. This sequence encodes CASSVGTGPYGYTF.

This chain uses TRBV19 with TRBJ2-5, with D maybe TRBD1 (6 bases). CDR3 length equals 13 residues. Trimming shortened V by 5 bases and J by 7 bases, and 14 bases separated the two germline ends. Per the germline V gene, CDR1 is LNHDA and CDR2 is SQIVND (reference sequence). The CDR3 DNA reads TGTGCCAGTAGTGAAGGGACAAAGGGGACCCAGTACTTC. Its translation is CASSEGTKGTQYF.

V gene TRBV28 combines with J gene TRBJ1-4; 7 bases fit TRBD1. Germline V gene lookup returns CDR1 MDHEN and CDR2 SYDVKM. The CDR3 is made up of 15 amino acids. Germline trimming cut 3 bases from V and 3 bases from J; bases unmatched to any gene: 4. The CDR3 DNA follows: TGTGCCAGCAGTTTCATAGGGACAGCTAATGAAAAACTGTTTTTT. Its protein is CASSFIGTANEKLFF.

V and J are TRBV5-1 and TRBJ2-5; 14 nucleotides align to TRBD2. CDR1 and CDR2 (germline): SGHRS, YFSETQ. V was pared by 4 bases and J by 4 bases, with 3 bases of the junction left unmatched. CDR3 size: 15 residues. CDR3 loop: CASSRGTSGRETQYF. The CDR3 DNA follows: TGCGCCAGCAGCAGAGGGACTAGCGGGAGAGAGACCCAGTACTTC.